This TCR beta chain originates from a study of CD8 T cells in ankylosing spondylitis. General observations from the study: Clones tied to disease were said to be significantly enriched in matched ankylosing spondylitis synovial fluid. Blood from ankylosing spondylitis patients appeared to carry a characteristic roughly eight-variant TCR beta motif. CD8+ disease-linked clones were present at relatively low frequencies in blood.

This clonotype was recorded at least ten times. Its antigen is undetermined. The CDR3 spans 15 residues. Germline CDR1 reads SGHVS; CDR2 reads FNYEAQ. J was trimmed by 0 bases and V by 4 bases; bases with no gene match: 1. TCR beta libraries were made by quantitative 5'-RACE with molecular barcodes. One entry per CDR3 protein results from TCRdb running MiXCR on the 5' RACE reads. Among some 37,000 distinct CDR3 sequences listed, about 5.5% were seen once. This receptor was obtained from a male donor with ankylosing spondylitis or in good health (not recorded which). This chain uses TRBV7-6 with TRBJ2-3, with 10 bases identical to TRBD1. Material: blood, either unsorted or a sorted T cell fraction (not recorded which). The CDR3 region is CASSSDRGSTDTQYF. CDR3 nucleotide sequence: TGTGCCAGCAGCTCGGACAGGGGGAGCACAGATACGCAGTATTTT.